This passage covers 22 T cell receptor beta chains from one sample sequenced in a study of CD8 T cells in Susac syndrome. Reverse transcription of roughly 0.5 to 1 ug RNA was carried out with random hexamers. TCRdb re-called the immunoSEQ multiplex PCR reads with MiXCR, one entry per CDR3 protein. This sample has 210,000 or so distinct CDR3 sequences, with about 90% found just once. Sequencing input: CD8+ T cells from PBMCs. The receptors originated from a human donor with multiple sclerosis.

CDR3 DNA: TGTGCCAGCAGTTTAGCCAGGGGGGCTCAGCCCCAGCATTTT. Translating gives CASSLARGAQPQHF. The gene calls are TRBV6-5 and TRBJ1-5, with 7 bases identical to TRBD1. Germline V gives CDR1 MNHEY, CDR2 SVGAGI. Trimming took 4 bases from V and 6 from J; bases not matched to a gene: 6. The CDR3 covers 14 residues.

The rearrangement uses TRBV12-3 or TRBV12-4 and TRBJ2-5; D ambiguous. V lost 0 bases, J lost 5 bases, and 13 bases lay in between. There are 15 residues in the CDR3. The CDR3 region is CASSLAPVWSETQYF. CDR3 bases: TGTGCCAGCAGTTTAGCGCCGGTCTGGTCGGAGACCCAGTACTTC.

This clonotype was found once. This chain joins TRBV14 and TRBJ2-7; 7 nucleotides align to TRBD2. Germline V CDR1 and CDR2: SGHDN, FVKESK. This CDR3 spans 14 amino acids. J lost 7 bases, V lost 1 base, and 7 bases had no gene match. The CDR3: CASSQGWGGSEQYF. CDR3 bases: TGTGCCAGCAGCCAAGGCTGGGGCGGGAGTGAGCAGTACTTC.

This sequence joins TRBV9 and TRBJ2-1, with 11 bases that match TRBD2. The germline V gene encodes CDR1 SGDLS and CDR2 YYNGEE. The V and J ends lost 3 bases and 4 bases, in that order; junction bases with no gene match: 9. This CDR3 has 17 amino acids. DNA for the CDR3: TGTGCCAGCAGCGAGTGGTCCGGGACTAGCGGTTACAATGAGCAGTTCTTC. It specifies CASSEWSGTSGYNEQFF.

The chain carries TRBV5-4 and TRBJ2-6; weak D call: TRBD1 (5 bases). CDR3 length: 18 residues. V shed 4 bases and J shed 0 bases, with 17 bases lying between them. The V gene's germline CDR1 is SGHNT and CDR2 YYREEE (reference sequence). CDR3 sequence reads: CASSPDPGQYSGANVLTF. In DNA form, the CDR3 reads TGTGCCAGCAGCCCCGATCCAGGGCAGTACTCTGGGGCCAACGTCCTGACTTTC.

The CDR3 DNA follows: TGTGCCAGCAACGTTAAAACAGGGGACTATGGCTACACCTTC. This gives the protein CASNVKTGDYGYTF. This chain connects TRBV7-9 to TRBJ1-2, with 7 bases aligning to TRBD1. The J segment lost 3 bases and the V segment lost 7 bases, leaving 8 bases of the junction unmatched. The CDR3 spans 14 residues. CDR1 SEHNR and CDR2 FQNEAQ come from the germline V gene (reference sequence).

This rearrangement joins TRBV30 to TRBJ1-1; no clear D gene. This CDR3 has 12 residues. CDR1 and CDR2 from the germline V gene are GTSNPN and SVGIG (reference sequence). V was shortened by 0 bases and J by 4 bases, with 6 bases between the two germline ends. The CDR3 bases are TGTGCCTGGAGTGTACGGTTCACTGAAGCTTTCTTT. Translating it yields CAWSVRFTEAFF.

This clonotype appeared a single time. The V gene is TRBV7-6, the J gene TRBJ2-2; a possible D gene is TRBD1 (6 bases). This CDR3 has 15 amino acids. CDR1 and CDR2 from the germline V gene are SGHVS and FNYEAQ. V gave up 0 bases and J gave up 4 bases, with 9 bases separating them. The CDR3 region is CASSLAQGGTGELFF. DNA of the CDR3: TGTGCCAGCAGCTTAGCCCAAGGGGGCACCGGGGAGCTGTTTTTT.

The rearrangement joins TRBV15 to TRBJ2-2; D might be TRBD1 (5 bases). Trimming stripped 3 bases from V and 5 bases from J, with 10 bases between. This CDR3 is built from 14 residues. Germline CDR1 LNHNV, CDR2 YYDKDF (reference sequence). CDR3 protein: CATSRGRQTGELFF. The CDR3 nucleotides are TGTGCCACCAGCAGGGGTCGACAGACCGGGGAGCTGTTTTTT.

The DNA of the CDR3 is TGTGCCAGCTCCTTACAAGTAGCGGATTACTATAACACCGGGGAGCTGTTTTTT. As protein: CASSLQVADYYNTGELFF. The J gene is TRBJ2-2, the V gene TRBV6-1, with a possible D match to TRBD2 (6 bases). The germline CDR1 and CDR2 sequences are MNHNS and SASEGT. The V and J ends lost 8 bases and 2 bases respectively, with 24 bases between them. The CDR3 contains 18 residues.

This clonotype has only one observation. The genes are TRBV7-9 and TRBJ1-2, with 8 bases fitting TRBD1. This CDR3 is built from 13 residues. With 4 bases clipped from V and 9 bases from J, the junction kept 7 bases outside the gene matches. Germline values: CDR1 SEHNR, CDR2 FQNEAQ (reference sequence). CDR3 residues: CASSSSTGARYTF. DNA for the CDR3: TGTGCCAGCAGCTCGTCGACAGGGGCGCGCTACACCTTC.

The chain employs TRBV15 and TRBJ2-3; tentative D call: TRBD2 (6 bases). Germline assignment: CDR1 LNHNV and CDR2 YYDKDF (reference sequence). The CDR3 spans 15 residues. Trimming cost V 1 base and J 3 bases, with 11 bases left between them. The CDR3 protein is CATSRAASETDTQYF. CDR3 nucleotide sequence: TGTGCCACCAGCAGAGCAGCTAGCGAGACAGATACGCAGTATTTT. Full variable domain (rest looked up from reference TRBV15 and TRBJ2-3): DAMVIQNPRYQVTQFGKPVTLSCSQTLNHNVMYWYQQKSSQAPKLLFHYYDKDFNNEADTPDNFQSRRPNTSFCFLDIRSPGLGDTAMYLCATSRAASETDTQYFGPGTRLTVL.

This chain links TRBV24-1 with TRBJ2-1, with 7 bases matching TRBD2. With V trimmed by 4 bases and J by 7 bases, 9 bases remained unmatched. The CDR3 is made up of 15 amino acids. CDR1 is KGHDR, CDR2 SFDVKD, per germline. The DNA for the CDR3 is TGTGCCACCAGTGACCCCGCCTGGGAGGGGAATGAGCAGTTCTTC. Encoded protein: CATSDPAWEGNEQFF.

The V call is TRBV5-1, the J call TRBJ1-2, with D hard to call. V was shortened by 0 bases and J by 7 bases, with 16 bases between the two germline ends. Germline CDR1 is SGHRS and CDR2 is YFSETQ. The CDR3 is made up of 15 amino acids. The CDR3 region has the DNA TGCGCCAGCAGCTTGGCCAGCTCCTCGGGAGCTGGCTACACCTTC. Translation: CASSLASSSGAGYTF.

This rearrangement joins TRBV30 to TRBJ2-7; no definite D call. The CDR3 totals 13 residues. Trimming shortened V by 4 bases and J by 5 bases, and 15 bases separated the two germline ends. Looked up from germline, CDR1 is GTSNPN and CDR2 is SVGIG (reference sequence). CDR3 protein: CAWTTELGNEQYF. CDR3 sequence (DNA): TGTGCCTGGACCACGGAACTGGGCAACGAGCAGTACTTC.

The chain carries TRBV9 and TRBJ1-2, with TRBD1 matching over 7 bases. Germline loops: CDR1 SGDLS, CDR2 YYNGEE. Trimming removed 4 bases from V and 6 bases from J; junction bases left unmatched: 12. This CDR3 region has 15 residues. In DNA form, the CDR3 reads TGTGCCAGCAGCTCTAGACAGGGAATCATTAATGGCTACACCTTC. Translation: CASSSRQGIINGYTF.

This sequence joins TRBV5-1 and TRBJ1-2; tentative D call: TRBD1 (5 bases). The CDR3 covers 14 residues. V was clipped by 4 bases and J by 4 bases, with 14 bases between them. Looked up from germline, CDR1 is SGHRS and CDR2 is YFSETQ. CDR3 in amino acids: CASSPDPGPYGYTF. CDR3 nucleotides: TGCGCCAGCAGCCCGGATCCGGGACCCTATGGCTACACCTTC.

This chain joins TRBV7-9 and TRBJ2-2; D is perhaps TRBD2 (5 bases). The germline V and J ends were trimmed by 2 bases and 6 bases, with 22 bases remaining between them. In germline, CDR1 is SEHNR, CDR2 FQNEAQ (reference sequence). This CDR3 is 18 amino acids long. The CDR3 sequence: CASSLLHGNRVGAGELFF. CDR3 bases: TGTGCCAGCAGCTTACTCCACGGCAATCGAGTGGGAGCCGGGGAGCTGTTTTTT.

The rearrangement uses TRBV5-4 and TRBJ2-7; TRBD2 aligns across 7 bases. Trimming took 7 bases from V and 1 from J; bases not matched to a gene: 8. Germline lookup yields CDR1 SGHNT and CDR2 YYREEE (reference sequence). CDR3 size: 14 residues. The CDR3 is CASSAGERSYEQYF. In DNA form, the CDR3 reads TGTGCCAGCTCTGCGGGAGAGAGGTCCTACGAGCAGTACTTC.

The chain combines TRBV29-1 with TRBJ1-1; D not resolved. V was clipped by 4 bases and J by 3 bases, with 12 bases between them. The CDR3 runs to 13 residues. Germline loops: CDR1 SQVTM, CDR2 ANQGSEA. Here the CDR3 DNA reads TGCAGCGTTGGAGAGGGCCTCGACACTGAAGCTTTCTTT. Translated: CSVGEGLDTEAFF.

The gene calls are TRBV6-6 and TRBJ1-2; D is undetermined. V lost 2 bases and J lost 4, with 17 bases in between. The CDR3 is made up of 16 amino acids. CDR1 is MNHNY and CDR2 is SVGAGI in the germline V gene (reference sequence). CDR3 protein: CASSYREGASSYGYTF. In DNA form, the CDR3 reads TGTGCCAGCAGTTACCGCGAGGGAGCCTCGAGCTATGGCTACACCTTC.

The chain combines TRBV10-3 with TRBJ2-7; tentative D call: TRBD2 (5 bases). The CDR3 is 13 amino acids. Germline V gives CDR1 ENHRY, CDR2 SYGVKD. The germline V and J ends were trimmed by 2 bases and 5 bases, with 10 bases remaining between them. The CDR3 DNA is TGTGCCATCAGTGAGCCCCCGGGGAACGAGCAGTACTTC. Translation: CAISEPPGNEQYF.